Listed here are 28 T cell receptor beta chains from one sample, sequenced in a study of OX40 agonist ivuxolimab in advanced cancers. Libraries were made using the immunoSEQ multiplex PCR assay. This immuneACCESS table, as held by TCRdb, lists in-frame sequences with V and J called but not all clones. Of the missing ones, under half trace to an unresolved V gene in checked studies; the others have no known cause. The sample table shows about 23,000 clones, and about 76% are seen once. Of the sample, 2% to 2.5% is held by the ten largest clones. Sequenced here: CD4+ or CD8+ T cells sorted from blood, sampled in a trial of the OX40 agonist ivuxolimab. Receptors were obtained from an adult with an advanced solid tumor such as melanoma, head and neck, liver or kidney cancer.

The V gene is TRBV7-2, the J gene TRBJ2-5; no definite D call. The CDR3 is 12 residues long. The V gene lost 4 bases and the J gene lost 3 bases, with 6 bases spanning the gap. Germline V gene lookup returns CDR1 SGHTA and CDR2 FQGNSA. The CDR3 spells CASSSNKETQYF. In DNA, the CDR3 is TGTGCCAGCAGCTCGAACAAAGAGACCCAGTACTTC.

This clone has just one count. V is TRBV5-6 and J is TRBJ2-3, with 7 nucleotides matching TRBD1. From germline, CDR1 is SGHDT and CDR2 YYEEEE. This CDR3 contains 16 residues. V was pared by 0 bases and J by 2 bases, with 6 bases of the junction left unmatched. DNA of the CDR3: TGTGCCAGCAGCTTGGGGCTGACAGGGTCCACAGATACGCAGTATTTT. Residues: CASSLGLTGSTDTQYF.

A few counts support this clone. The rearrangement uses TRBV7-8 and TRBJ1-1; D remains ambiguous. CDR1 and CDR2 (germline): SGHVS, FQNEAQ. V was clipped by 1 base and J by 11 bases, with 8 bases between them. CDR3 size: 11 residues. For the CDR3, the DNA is TGTGCCAGCAGCTTAGGTTCCGTGGCTTTCTTT. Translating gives CASSLGSVAFF.

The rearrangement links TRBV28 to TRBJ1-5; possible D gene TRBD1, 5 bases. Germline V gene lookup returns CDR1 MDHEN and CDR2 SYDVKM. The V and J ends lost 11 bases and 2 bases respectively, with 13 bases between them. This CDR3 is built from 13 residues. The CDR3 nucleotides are TGTGCCCTGCGGGGGATCGGCAATCAGCCCCAGCATTTT. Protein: CALRGIGNQPQHF.

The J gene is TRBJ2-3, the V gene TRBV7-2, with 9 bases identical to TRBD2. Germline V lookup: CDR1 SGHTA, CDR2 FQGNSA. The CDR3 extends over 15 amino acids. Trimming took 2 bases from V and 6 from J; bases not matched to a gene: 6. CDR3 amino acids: CASSLPGLALDTQYF. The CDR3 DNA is TGTGCCAGCAGCTTACCGGGACTAGCACTGGATACGCAGTATTTT.

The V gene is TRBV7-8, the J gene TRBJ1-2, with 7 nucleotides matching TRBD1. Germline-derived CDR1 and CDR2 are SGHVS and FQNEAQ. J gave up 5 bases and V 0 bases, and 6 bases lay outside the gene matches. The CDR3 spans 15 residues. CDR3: CASSLAEGGYYGYTF. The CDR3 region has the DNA TGTGCCAGCAGCTTAGCGGAAGGGGGCTATTATGGCTACACCTTC.

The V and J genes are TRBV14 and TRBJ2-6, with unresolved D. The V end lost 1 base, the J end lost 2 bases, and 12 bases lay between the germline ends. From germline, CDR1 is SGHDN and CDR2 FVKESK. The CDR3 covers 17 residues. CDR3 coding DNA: TGTGCCAGCAGCCAAGCCGCCGGCAGACCTGGGGCCAACGTCCTGACTTTC. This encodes CASSQAAGRPGANVLTF.

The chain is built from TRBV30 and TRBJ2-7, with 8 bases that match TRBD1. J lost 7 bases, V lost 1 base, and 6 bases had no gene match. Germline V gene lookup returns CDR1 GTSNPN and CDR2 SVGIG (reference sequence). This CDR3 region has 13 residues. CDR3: CAWSADRVGEQYF. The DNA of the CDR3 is TGTGCCTGGAGTGCGGACAGGGTCGGGGAGCAGTACTTC. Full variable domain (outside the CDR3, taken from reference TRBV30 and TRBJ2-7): SQTIHQWPATLVQPVGSPLSLECTVEGTSNPNLYWYRQAAGRGLQLLFYSVGIGQISSEVPQNLSASRPQDRQFILSSKKLLLSDSGFYLCAWSADRVGEQYFGPGTRLTVT.

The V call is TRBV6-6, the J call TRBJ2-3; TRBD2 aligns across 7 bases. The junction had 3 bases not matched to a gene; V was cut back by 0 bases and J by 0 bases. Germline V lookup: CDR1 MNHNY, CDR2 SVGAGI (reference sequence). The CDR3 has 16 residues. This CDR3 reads CASSYSTSSSTDTQYF. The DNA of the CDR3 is TGTGCCAGCAGTTACTCGACTAGCAGTAGCACAGATACGCAGTATTTT.

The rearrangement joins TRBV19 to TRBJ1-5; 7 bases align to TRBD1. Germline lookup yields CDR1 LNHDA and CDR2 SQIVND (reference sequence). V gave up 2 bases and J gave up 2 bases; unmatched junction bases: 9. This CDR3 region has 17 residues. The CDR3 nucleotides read TGTGCCAGTAGTATATATTCAGGGGGACAAGGCAATCAGCCCCAGCATTTT. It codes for CASSIYSGGQGNQPQHF. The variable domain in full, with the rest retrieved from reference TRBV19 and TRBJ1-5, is DGGITQSPKYLFRKEGQNVTLSCEQNLNHDAMYWYRQDPGQGLRLIYYSQIVNDFQKGDIAEGYSVSREKKESFPLTVTSAQKNPTAFYLCASSIYSGGQGNQPQHFGDGTRLSIL.

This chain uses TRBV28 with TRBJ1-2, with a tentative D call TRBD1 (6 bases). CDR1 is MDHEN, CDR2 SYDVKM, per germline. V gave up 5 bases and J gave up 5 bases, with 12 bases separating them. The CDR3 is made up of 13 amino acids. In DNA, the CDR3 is TGTGCCAGCAGTCCTCCCGGGACATATGGCTACACCTTC. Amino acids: CASSPPGTYGYTF.

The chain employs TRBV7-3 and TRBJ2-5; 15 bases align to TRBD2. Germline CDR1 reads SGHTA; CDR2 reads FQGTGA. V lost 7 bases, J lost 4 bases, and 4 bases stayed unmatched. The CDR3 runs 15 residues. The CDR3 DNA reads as TGTGCCAGCACCAGGACTAGCGGGAGGGGAGAGACCCAGTACTTC. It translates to CASTRTSGRGETQYF.

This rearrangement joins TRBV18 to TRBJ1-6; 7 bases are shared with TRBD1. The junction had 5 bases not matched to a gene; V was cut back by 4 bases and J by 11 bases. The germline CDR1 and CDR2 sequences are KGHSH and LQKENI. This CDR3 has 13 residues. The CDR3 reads CASSQGTVAPLHF. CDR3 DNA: TGTGCCAGCTCACAGGGGACAGTCGCACCCCTCCACTTT.

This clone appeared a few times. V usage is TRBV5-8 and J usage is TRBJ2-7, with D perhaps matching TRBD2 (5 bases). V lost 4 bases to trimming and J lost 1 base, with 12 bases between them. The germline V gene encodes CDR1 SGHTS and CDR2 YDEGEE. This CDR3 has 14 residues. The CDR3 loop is CASSPRRISYEQYF. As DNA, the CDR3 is TGTGCCAGCAGCCCCCGGAGGATTTCCTACGAGCAGTACTTC.

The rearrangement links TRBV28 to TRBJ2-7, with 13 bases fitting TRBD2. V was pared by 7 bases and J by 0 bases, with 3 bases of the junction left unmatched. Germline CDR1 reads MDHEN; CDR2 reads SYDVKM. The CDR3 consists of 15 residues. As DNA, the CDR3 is TGTGCCAGCACGACTAGCGGGGGGAACTCCTACGAGCAGTACTTC. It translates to CASTTSGGNSYEQYF.

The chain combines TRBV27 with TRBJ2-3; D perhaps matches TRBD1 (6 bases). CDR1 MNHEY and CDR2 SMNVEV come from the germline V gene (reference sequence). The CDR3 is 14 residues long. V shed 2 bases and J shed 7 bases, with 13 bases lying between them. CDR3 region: CASSLNGGPYTQYF. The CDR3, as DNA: TGTGCCAGCAGTTTAAATGGGGGCCCCTATACGCAGTATTTT.

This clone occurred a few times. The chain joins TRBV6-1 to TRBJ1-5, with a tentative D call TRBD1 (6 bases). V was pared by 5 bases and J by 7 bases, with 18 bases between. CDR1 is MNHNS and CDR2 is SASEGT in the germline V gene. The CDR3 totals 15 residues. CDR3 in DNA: TGTGCCAGCAGTCGGACAGAGGGTTTCGGGCAGCCCCAGCATTTT. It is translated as CASSRTEGFGQPQHF.

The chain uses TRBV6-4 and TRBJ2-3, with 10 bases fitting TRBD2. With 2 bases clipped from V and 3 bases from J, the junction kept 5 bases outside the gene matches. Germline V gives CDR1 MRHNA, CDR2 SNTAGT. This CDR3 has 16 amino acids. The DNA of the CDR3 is TGTGCCAGCAGTGACGCGGCTAGCGGGAGTACAGATACGCAGTATTTT. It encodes CASSDAASGSTDTQYF.

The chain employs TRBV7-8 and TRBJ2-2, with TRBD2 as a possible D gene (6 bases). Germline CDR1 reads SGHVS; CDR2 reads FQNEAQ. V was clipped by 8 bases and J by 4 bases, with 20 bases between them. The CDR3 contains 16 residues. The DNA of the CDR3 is TGTGCCAGCCGACAGTTCTGGAGGGCAGGCACCGGGGAGCTGTTTTTT. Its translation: CASRQFWRAGTGELFF.

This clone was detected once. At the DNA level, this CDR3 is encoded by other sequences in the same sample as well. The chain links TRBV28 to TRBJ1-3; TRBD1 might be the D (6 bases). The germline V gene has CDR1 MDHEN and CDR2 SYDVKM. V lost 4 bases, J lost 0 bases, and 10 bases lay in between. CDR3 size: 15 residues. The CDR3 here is CASSSRGFSGNTIYF. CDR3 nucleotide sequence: TGTGCCAGCAGTTCTAGGGGGTTCTCTGGAAACACCATATATTTT.

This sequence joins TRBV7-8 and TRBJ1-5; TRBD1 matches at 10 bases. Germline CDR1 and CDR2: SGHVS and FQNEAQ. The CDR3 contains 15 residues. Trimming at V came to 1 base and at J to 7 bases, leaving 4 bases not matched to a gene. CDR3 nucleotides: TGTGCCAGCAGCTTAGGGACAGGGGGACGACAGCCCCAGCATTTT. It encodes CASSLGTGGRQPQHF.

CDR3 nucleotide sequence: TGTGCCAGCAGCTTAGGACGTGGACAAGAGACCCAGTACTTC. Translation gives CASSLGRGQETQYF. The chain has TRBV7-2 and TRBJ2-5; D unresolved. V lost 1 base and J lost 2, with 8 bases in between. In germline, CDR1 is SGHTA, CDR2 FQGNSA. This CDR3 has 14 amino acids.

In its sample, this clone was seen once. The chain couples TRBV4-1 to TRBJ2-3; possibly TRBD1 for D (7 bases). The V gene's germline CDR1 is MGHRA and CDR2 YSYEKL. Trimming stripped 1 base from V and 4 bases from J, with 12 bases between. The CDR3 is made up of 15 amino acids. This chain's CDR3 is CASSQADREADTQYF. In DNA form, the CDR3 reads TGCGCCAGCAGCCAAGCTGACAGGGAGGCAGATACGCAGTATTTT.

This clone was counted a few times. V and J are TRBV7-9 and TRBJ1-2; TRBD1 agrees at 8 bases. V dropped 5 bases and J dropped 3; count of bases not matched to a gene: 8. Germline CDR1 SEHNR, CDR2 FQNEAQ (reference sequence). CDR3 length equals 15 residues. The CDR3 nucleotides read TGTGCCAGCAGCCTCCGGGACAGGCGCTACTATGGCTACACCTTC. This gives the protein CASSLRDRRYYGYTF.

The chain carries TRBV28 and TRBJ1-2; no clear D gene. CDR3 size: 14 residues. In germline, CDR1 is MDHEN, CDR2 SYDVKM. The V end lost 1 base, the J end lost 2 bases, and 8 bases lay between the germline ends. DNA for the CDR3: TGTGCCAGCAGTTTATCCCCAGTAAACTATGGCTACACCTTC. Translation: CASSLSPVNYGYTF.

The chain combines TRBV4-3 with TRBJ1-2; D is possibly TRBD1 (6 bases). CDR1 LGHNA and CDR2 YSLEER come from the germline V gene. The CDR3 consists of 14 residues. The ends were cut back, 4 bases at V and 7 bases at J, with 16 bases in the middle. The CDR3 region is CASSLRHKGGGYTF. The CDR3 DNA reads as TGCGCCAGCAGCCTCCGACATAAAGGGGGTGGCTACACCTTC.

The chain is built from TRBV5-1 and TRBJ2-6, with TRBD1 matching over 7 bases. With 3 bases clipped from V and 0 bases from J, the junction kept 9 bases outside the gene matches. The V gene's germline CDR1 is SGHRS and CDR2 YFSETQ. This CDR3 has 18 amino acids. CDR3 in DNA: TGCGCCAGCAGCTGGACGGACAGGATTTTCTCTGGGGCCAACGTCCTGACTTTC. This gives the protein CASSWTDRIFSGANVLTF.

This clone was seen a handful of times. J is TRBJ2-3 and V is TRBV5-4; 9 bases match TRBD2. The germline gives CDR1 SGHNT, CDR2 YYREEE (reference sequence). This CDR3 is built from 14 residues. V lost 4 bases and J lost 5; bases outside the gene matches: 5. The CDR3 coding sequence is TGTGCCAGCAGCAAAGCGGGGGGCGGAGATACGCAGTATTTT. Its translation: CASSKAGGGDTQYF.